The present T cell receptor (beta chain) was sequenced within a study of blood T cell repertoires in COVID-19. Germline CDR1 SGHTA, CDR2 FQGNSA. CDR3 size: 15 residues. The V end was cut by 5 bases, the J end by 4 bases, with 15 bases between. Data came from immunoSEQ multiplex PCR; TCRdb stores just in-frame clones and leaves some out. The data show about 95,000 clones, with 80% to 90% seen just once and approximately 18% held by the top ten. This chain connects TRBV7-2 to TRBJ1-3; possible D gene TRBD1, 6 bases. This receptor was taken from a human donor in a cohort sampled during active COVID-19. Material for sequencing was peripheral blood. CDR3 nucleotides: TGTGCCAGCAGCAAGGTTGGGGGCCAGGGAAACACCATATATTTT. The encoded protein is CASSKVGGQGNTIYF.